This passage covers 26 T cell receptor beta chains from one sample sequenced in a study of CD8+ T cells in alopecia areata. Treatment denoted: oral pan-JAK inhibitor, 5-10 mg twice daily. Once RNA had been extracted, it was reverse transcribed into cDNA to act as the sequencing template. The repertoire was sequenced with immunoSEQ multiplex PCR; TCRdb's copy has only in-frame clones and lacks some. The sample holds approximately 280,000 clones, 58% seen once. The sequences come from CD4+ T cells sorted from blood, collected at week 24, from a patient treated with tofacitinib. These TCRs come from a human donor with alopecia areata.

The chain employs TRBV6-5 and TRBJ1-2; 8 bases agree with TRBD1. Germline lookup yields CDR1 MNHEY and CDR2 SVGAGI. The CDR3 spans 14 residues. Losses at the gene ends were 5 bases for V and 4 bases for J; bases not matched to a gene: 6. The CDR3 reads CASSGDRTFYGYTF. CDR3 sequence (DNA): TGTGCCAGCAGTGGGGACAGGACCTTCTATGGCTACACCTTC.

The rearrangement joins TRBV4-3 to TRBJ1-6; D is perhaps TRBD1 (5 bases). Per germline, CDR1 LGHNA and CDR2 YSLEER. The CDR3 is made up of 19 amino acids. V was clipped by 0 bases and J by 6 bases, with 21 bases between them. The CDR3 sequence is CASSQEVGRGGRFNSPLHF. As DNA, the CDR3 is TGCGCCAGCAGCCAAGAAGTCGGGAGGGGCGGCCGCTTTAATTCACCCCTCCACTTT.

This chain links TRBV6-5 with TRBJ1-2; tentative D call: TRBD1 (5 bases). With 6 bases removed from V and 7 bases from J, the gap between germline ends came to 15 bases. There are 13 residues in the CDR3. Germline V gene sequence: CDR1 MNHEY, CDR2 SVGAGI. Here the CDR3 reads CASSLKGQGGYTF. In DNA, the CDR3 is TGTGCCAGCAGCCTGAAGGGGCAGGGTGGCTACACCTTC.

Remarks on this clone: Possible read error: a much larger clone is one base away. The chain combines TRBV5-6 with TRBJ1-2; D is undetermined. CDR3 length equals 13 residues. V was clipped by 2 bases and J by 4 bases, with 9 bases between them. Germline V gene sequence: CDR1 SGHDT, CDR2 YYEEEE. The DNA for the CDR3 is TGTGCCAGCAGCTTAGGCCAGAGCTATGGCTACACCTTC. It specifies CASSLGQSYGYTF.

V is TRBV27 and J is TRBJ2-7, with D perhaps given as TRBD1 or TRBD2 (5 bases each). Germline assignment: CDR1 MNHEY and CDR2 SMNVEV (reference sequence). The V end lost 0 bases, the J end lost 2 bases, and 8 bases lay between the germline ends. The CDR3 spans 14 residues. The CDR3: CASSLSGDPYEQYF. DNA for the CDR3: TGTGCCAGCAGTTTATCCGGGGACCCCTACGAGCAGTACTTC.

The chain uses TRBV2 and TRBJ2-5, with a possible D match to TRBD1 (5 bases). Trimming cost V 6 bases and J 5 bases, with 16 bases left between them. CDR1 and CDR2 (germline): SNHLY, FYNNEI. There are 14 residues in the CDR3. CDR3 protein: CASRERRGSETQYF. CDR3 coding DNA: TGTGCCAGCAGAGAACGTAGGGGATCGGAGACCCAGTACTTC.

The chain carries TRBV29-1 and TRBJ2-1; D is perhaps TRBD1 or TRBD2 (5 bases each). Germline CDR1 SQVTM, CDR2 ANQGSEA. The V gene lost 7 bases and the J gene lost 0 bases, with 19 bases spanning the gap. The CDR3 has 16 residues. The CDR3 sequence: CSGRRGETPSYNEQFF. The DNA of the CDR3 is TGCAGCGGGAGGAGAGGGGAGACCCCCTCCTACAATGAGCAGTTCTTC.

The J gene is TRBJ1-1, the V gene TRBV29-1; D is perhaps TRBD1 (6 bases). Germline CDR1 is SQVTM and CDR2 is ANQGSEA. Trimming cost V 1 base and J 4 bases, with 19 bases left between them. The CDR3 is made up of 16 amino acids. CDR3: CSVEAFDRFLITEAFF. CDR3 coding DNA: TGCAGCGTTGAAGCGTTCGACAGGTTTCTTATCACTGAAGCTTTCTTT.

The gene calls are TRBV15 and TRBJ2-7; no reliable D call. Trimming removed 0 bases from V and 0 bases from J, with 12 bases in between. This CDR3 is built from 16 residues. Germline lookup yields CDR1 LNHNV and CDR2 YYDKDF (reference sequence). The CDR3 sequence is CATSRDVGFHSYEQYF. The CDR3 bases are TGTGCCACCAGCAGAGATGTGGGGTTTCACTCCTACGAGCAGTACTTC.

This clone was recorded a few times. This chain uses TRBV29-1 with TRBJ2-3; D remains ambiguous. There are 11 residues in the CDR3. V lost 3 bases and J 6 bases, leaving 7 bases between the germline ends. Germline V gene sequence: CDR1 SQVTM, CDR2 ANQGSEA. This CDR3 is CSVEPLDTQYF. The CDR3 nucleotides are TGCAGCGTTGAGCCCCTGGATACGCAGTATTTT.

This clone was observed a few times. The chain combines TRBV5-6 with TRBJ2-5; no firm D call. The CDR3 totals 14 residues. Deletions cut 4 bases from V and 1 base from J, with 11 bases between. Germline-derived CDR1 and CDR2 are SGHDT and YYEEEE. CDR3: CASSLTPSQETQYF. As DNA, the CDR3 is TGTGCCAGCAGCCTTACACCCAGCCAAGAGACCCAGTACTTC.

The chain recombines TRBV4-1 with TRBJ1-2, with D unclear. Trimming took off 1 base at V and 0 bases at J, with 9 bases between the two ends. CDR3 length: 15 residues. CDR1 and CDR2 (germline): MGHRA, YSYEKL. CDR3 loop: CASSQGSRTNYGYTF. CDR3 sequence (DNA): TGCGCCAGCAGCCAAGGGTCTCGAACTAACTATGGCTACACCTTC.

This chain links TRBV5-1 with TRBJ2-1; a weak D match, TRBD1 (5 bases). CDR1 is SGHRS, CDR2 YFSETQ, per germline. The CDR3 loop spans 15 amino acids. The ends were cut back, 2 bases at V and 10 bases at J, with 19 bases in the middle. The CDR3 bases are TGCGCCAGCAGCTTCGTACAGGCTTCTACGGGCGAGCAGTTCTTC. Residues: CASSFVQASTGEQFF.

This clone was observed once. CDR3 protein: CASRRPGTGNNEQFF. The DNA of the CDR3 is TGTGCCAGCAGACGACCCGGGACAGGGAACAATGAGCAGTTCTTC. V gene TRBV6-5 combines with J gene TRBJ2-1, with TRBD1 matching over 9 bases. Per the germline V gene, CDR1 is MNHEY and CDR2 is SVGAGI. The CDR3 runs 15 residues. The trim removed 6 bases at V and 5 bases at J, leaving 8 bases unmatched.

This clone is a singleton in its sample. The gene calls are TRBV5-6 and TRBJ2-3; D uncertain. The germline V and J ends were trimmed by 0 bases and 2 bases, with 7 bases remaining between them. This CDR3 has 14 amino acids. Germline loops: CDR1 SGHDT, CDR2 YYEEEE. The DNA for the CDR3 is TGTGCCAGCAGCTTGGGGTCCGACACAGATACGCAGTATTTT. This sequence encodes CASSLGSDTDTQYF.

This chain connects TRBV7-2 to TRBJ2-7; the D is unclear. This CDR3 contains 12 residues. The V gene lost 2 bases and the J gene lost 7 bases, with 9 bases spanning the gap. The germline gives CDR1 SGHTA, CDR2 FQGNSA. CDR3 protein: CASSLHRLEQYF. The CDR3 nucleotides read TGTGCCAGCAGCTTACATCGCCTGGAGCAGTACTTC.

This clone occurred once. The V gene is TRBV4-2, the J gene TRBJ2-5, with 9 positions matching TRBD2. The CDR3 spans 16 residues. V lost 1 base, J lost 1 base, and 4 bases stayed unmatched. CDR1 is LGHNA, CDR2 YNFKEQ, per germline. For the CDR3, the DNA is TGTGCCAGCAGCCAAGTCCTAGCGGGGTCCCAAGAGACCCAGTACTTC. It yields the protein CASSQVLAGSQETQYF.

The genes are TRBV4-2 and TRBJ2-3; the match to TRBD2 covers 9 bases. Germline V gene data show CDR1 as LGHNA and CDR2 as YNFKEQ. V dropped 0 bases and J dropped 3; count of bases not matched to a gene: 4. The CDR3 is 16 amino acids. The CDR3 loop reads CASSQEGLAMTDTQYF. CDR3 in DNA: TGTGCCAGCAGCCAAGAAGGACTAGCGATGACAGATACGCAGTATTTT.

The gene calls are TRBV30 and TRBJ1-4, with 9 bases aligning to TRBD1. Per the germline V gene, CDR1 is GTSNPN and CDR2 is SVGIG (reference sequence). CDR3 size: 16 residues. V trimming: 2 bases; J trimming: 4 bases; junction bases outside the gene matches: 8. CDR3 in amino acids: CAWSYRDRVLNEKLFF. The CDR3 nucleotides read TGTGCCTGGAGTTATCGGGACAGGGTTCTTAATGAAAAACTGTTTTTT.

Remarks on this clone: Other DNA sequences in the sample encode the same CDR3. The V gene is TRBV5-1, the J gene TRBJ1-1, with D perhaps matching TRBD1 (5 bases). Trimming cost V 0 bases and J 2 bases, with 8 bases left between them. The CDR3 has 14 residues. CDR1 is SGHRS, CDR2 YFSETQ, per germline. The CDR3 spells CASSLEGRNTEAFF. DNA of the CDR3: TGCGCCAGCAGCTTGGAGGGGAGAAACACTGAAGCTTTCTTT.

V usage is TRBV7-9 and J usage is TRBJ1-2; TRBD1 aligns across 7 bases. Trimming at V came to 4 bases and at J to 4 bases, leaving 9 bases not matched to a gene. Germline V gene lookup returns CDR1 SEHNR and CDR2 FQNEAQ (reference sequence). CDR3 length: 15 residues. Here the CDR3 reads CASSSPDRNTYGYTF. CDR3 bases: TGTGCCAGCAGCTCCCCGGACAGGAATACCTATGGCTACACCTTC.

This chain uses TRBV5-1 with TRBJ2-6; maybe TRBD2 (6 bases). This CDR3 has 18 residues. V gave up 0 bases and J gave up 0 bases, with 13 bases separating them. The germline V gene has CDR1 SGHRS and CDR2 YFSETQ. The chain's CDR3 is CASSLAVGGPSGANVLTF. CDR3 nucleotides: TGCGCCAGCAGCTTGGCCGTTGGAGGGCCCTCTGGGGCCAACGTCCTGACTTTC.

This chain connects TRBV14 to TRBJ1-2; 7 bases line up with TRBD1. J gave up 4 bases and V 1 base, and 3 bases lay outside the gene matches. This CDR3 contains 14 residues. Germline CDR1 reads SGHDN; CDR2 reads FVKESK. The CDR3, as DNA: TGTGCCAGCAGCCAAGCTGACAGGGTCTATGGCTACACCTTC. Amino acid sequence: CASSQADRVYGYTF.

This clone was seen only a few times. The rearrangement uses TRBV18 and TRBJ1-2; no clear D gene. From germline, CDR1 is KGHSH and CDR2 LQKENI. This CDR3 has 12 amino acids. V was shortened by 4 bases and J by 1 base, with 4 bases between the two germline ends. CDR3 coding DNA: TGTGCCAGCTCACGAGATAACTATGGCTACACCTTC. Translated: CASSRDNYGYTF.

A few counts support this clone. The chain carries TRBV14 and TRBJ2-7; D may be TRBD1 (5 bases). The CDR3 is 16 residues long. Per the germline V gene, CDR1 is SGHDN and CDR2 is FVKESK. V was trimmed by 1 base and J by 4 bases, leaving 17 bases between them. DNA for the CDR3: TGTGCCAGCAGCCAAGGGGGCGCGGCAGCTGGGTACGAGCAGTACTTC. Translation gives CASSQGGAAAGYEQYF.

The CDR3 sequence is CASSKDYGVPSNTGELFF. CDR3 sequence (DNA): TGCGCCAGCAGCAAGGACTACGGAGTGCCCTCGAACACCGGGGAGCTGTTTTTT. This chain links TRBV5-1 with TRBJ2-2; a weak D match, TRBD2 (6 bases). Germline CDR1 SGHRS, CDR2 YFSETQ. V shed 4 bases and J shed 0 bases, with 19 bases lying between them. The CDR3 has 18 amino acids.